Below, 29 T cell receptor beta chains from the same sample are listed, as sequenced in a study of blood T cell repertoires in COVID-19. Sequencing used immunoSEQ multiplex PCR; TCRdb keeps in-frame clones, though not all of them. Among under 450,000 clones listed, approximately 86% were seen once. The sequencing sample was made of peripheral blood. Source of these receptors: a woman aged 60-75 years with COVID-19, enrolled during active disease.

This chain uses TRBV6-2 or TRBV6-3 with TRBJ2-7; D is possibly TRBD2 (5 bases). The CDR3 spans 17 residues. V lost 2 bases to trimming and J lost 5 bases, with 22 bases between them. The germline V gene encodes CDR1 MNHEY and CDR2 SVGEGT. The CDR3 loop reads CASSYGERLAGHHEQYF. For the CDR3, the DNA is TGTGCCAGCAGTTACGGGGAGAGACTGGCTGGGCACCACGAGCAGTACTTC.

The CDR3 sequence: CASSLATGGRGGNTIYF. The CDR3 DNA reads TGTGCCAGCAGCTTGGCCACAGGGGGACGGGGTGGAAACACCATATATTTT. The chain links TRBV5-4 to TRBJ1-3; 8 nucleotides match TRBD1. CDR1 is SGHNT and CDR2 is YYREEE in the germline V gene (reference sequence). The junction had 8 bases not matched to a gene; V was cut back by 0 bases and J by 3 bases. This CDR3 contains 17 residues.

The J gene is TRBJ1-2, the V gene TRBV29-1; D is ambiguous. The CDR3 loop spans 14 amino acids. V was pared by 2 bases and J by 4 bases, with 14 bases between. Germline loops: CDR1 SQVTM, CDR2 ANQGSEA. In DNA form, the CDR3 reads TGCAGCGTTGAAAGGCGGGGTTTCCCCTATGGCTACACCTTC. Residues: CSVERRGFPYGYTF.

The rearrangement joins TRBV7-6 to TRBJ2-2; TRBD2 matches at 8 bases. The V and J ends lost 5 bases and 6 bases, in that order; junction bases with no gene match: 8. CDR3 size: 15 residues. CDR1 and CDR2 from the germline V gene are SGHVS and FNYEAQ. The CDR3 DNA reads TGTGCCAGCAGCCCAAGCGGGGGAAGGGCCGGGGAGCTGTTTTTT. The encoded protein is CASSPSGGRAGELFF.

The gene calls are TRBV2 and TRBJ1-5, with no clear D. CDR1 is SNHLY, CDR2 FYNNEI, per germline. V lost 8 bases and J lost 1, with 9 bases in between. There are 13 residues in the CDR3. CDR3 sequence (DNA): TGTGCCAGCGGAGGAGAAAGCAATCAGCCCCAGCATTTT. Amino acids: CASGGESNQPQHF.

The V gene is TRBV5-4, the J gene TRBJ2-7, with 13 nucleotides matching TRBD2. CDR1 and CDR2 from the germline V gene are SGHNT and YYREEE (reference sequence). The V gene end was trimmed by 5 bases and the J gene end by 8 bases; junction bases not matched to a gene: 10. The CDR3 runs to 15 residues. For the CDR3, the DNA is TGTGCCAGCAGAACTAGCGGGGGGGCCTATAATCAGCAGTACTTC. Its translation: CASRTSGGAYNQQYF.

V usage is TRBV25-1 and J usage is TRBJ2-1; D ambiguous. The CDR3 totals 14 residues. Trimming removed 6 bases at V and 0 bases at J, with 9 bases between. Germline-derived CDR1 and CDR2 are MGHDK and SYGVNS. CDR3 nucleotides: TGTGCCAGCAGCATTACGAGCTCCTACAATGAGCAGTTCTTC. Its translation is CASSITSSYNEQFF.

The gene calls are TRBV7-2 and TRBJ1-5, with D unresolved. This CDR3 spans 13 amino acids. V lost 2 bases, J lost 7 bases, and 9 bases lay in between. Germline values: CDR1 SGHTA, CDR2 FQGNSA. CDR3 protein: CASSLWVGQPQHF. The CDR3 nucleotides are TGTGCCAGCAGCTTATGGGTGGGCCAGCCCCAGCATTTT.

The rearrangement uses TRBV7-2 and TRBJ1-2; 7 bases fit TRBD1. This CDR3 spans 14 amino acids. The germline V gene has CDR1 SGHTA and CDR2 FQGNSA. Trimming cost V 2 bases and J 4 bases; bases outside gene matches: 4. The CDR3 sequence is CASSLSRGVYGYTF. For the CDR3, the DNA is TGTGCCAGCAGCTTAAGCAGGGGGGTCTATGGCTACACCTTC.

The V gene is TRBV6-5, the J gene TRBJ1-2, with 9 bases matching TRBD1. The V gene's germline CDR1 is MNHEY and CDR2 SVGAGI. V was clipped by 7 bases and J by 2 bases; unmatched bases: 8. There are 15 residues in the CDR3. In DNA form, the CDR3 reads TGTGCCAGCAAACTCGGGGGACAGGGAAACTATGGCTACACCTTC. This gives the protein CASKLGGQGNYGYTF.

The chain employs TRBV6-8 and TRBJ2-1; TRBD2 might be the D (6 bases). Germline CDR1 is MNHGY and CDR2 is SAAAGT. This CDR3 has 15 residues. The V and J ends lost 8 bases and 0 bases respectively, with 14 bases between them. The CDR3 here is CASGRTGDSYNEQFF. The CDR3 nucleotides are TGTGCCAGCGGACGGACGGGGGACTCCTACAATGAGCAGTTCTTC.

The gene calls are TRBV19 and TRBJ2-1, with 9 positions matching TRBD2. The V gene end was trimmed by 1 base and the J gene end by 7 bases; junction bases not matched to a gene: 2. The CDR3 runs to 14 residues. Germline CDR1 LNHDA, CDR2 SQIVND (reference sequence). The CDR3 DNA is TGTGCCAGTAGTATAGGGACTAGCGAGAATGAGCAGTTCTTC. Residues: CASSIGTSENEQFF.

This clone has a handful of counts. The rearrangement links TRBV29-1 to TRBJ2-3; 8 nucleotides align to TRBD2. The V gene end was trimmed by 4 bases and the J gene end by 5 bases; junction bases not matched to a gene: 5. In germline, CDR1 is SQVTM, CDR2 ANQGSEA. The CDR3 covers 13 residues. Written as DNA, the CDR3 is TGCAGCGTTGGGGGACTAGTTCTAGATACGCAGTATTTT. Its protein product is CSVGGLVLDTQYF.

The CDR3 coding sequence is TGTGCCAGCACCGAAGGGGGCAATGGCTACACCTTC. It encodes CASTEGGNGYTF. V usage is TRBV12-3 or TRBV12-4 and J usage is TRBJ1-2; 7 bases agree with TRBD1. This CDR3 contains 12 residues. The junction had 5 bases not matched to a gene; V was cut back by 7 bases and J by 6 bases.

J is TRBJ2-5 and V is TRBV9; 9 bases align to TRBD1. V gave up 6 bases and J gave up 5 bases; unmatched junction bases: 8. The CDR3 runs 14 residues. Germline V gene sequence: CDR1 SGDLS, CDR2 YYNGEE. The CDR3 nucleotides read TGTGCCAGCAATCCCACAGGGGGCTTGGAGACCCAGTACTTC. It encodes CASNPTGGLETQYF. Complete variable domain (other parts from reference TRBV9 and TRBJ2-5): DSGVTQTPKHLITATGQRVTLRCSPRSGDLSVYWYQQSLDQGLQFLIQYYNGEERAKGNILERFSAQQFPDLHSELNLSSLELGDSALYFCASNPTGGLETQYFGPGTRLLVL.

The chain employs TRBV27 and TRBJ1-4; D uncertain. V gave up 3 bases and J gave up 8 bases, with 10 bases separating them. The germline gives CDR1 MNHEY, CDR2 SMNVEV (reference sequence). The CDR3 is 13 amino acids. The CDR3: CASSLEGSEKLFF. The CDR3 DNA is TGTGCCAGCAGTTTGGAGGGCTCGGAAAAACTGTTTTTT. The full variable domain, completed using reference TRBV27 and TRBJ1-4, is EAQVTQNPRYLITVTGKKLTVTCSQNMNHEYMSWYRQDPGLGLRQIYYSMNVEVTDKGDVPEGYKVSRKEKRNFPLILESPSPNQTSLYFCASSLEGSEKLFFGSGTQLSVL.

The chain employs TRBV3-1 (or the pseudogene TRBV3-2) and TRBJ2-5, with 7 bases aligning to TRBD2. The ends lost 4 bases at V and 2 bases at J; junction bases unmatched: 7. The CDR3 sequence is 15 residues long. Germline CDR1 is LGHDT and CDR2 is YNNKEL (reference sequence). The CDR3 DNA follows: TGTGCCAGCAGCCGAGGACTAGTTAATCAAGAGACCCAGTACTTC. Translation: CASSRGLVNQETQYF.

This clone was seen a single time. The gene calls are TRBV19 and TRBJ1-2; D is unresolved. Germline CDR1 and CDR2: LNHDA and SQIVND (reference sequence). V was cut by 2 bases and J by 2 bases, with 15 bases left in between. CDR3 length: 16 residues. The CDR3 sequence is CASSIRRGGGNYGYTF. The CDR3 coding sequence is TGTGCCAGTAGTATAAGGCGAGGCGGCGGGAACTATGGCTACACCTTC.

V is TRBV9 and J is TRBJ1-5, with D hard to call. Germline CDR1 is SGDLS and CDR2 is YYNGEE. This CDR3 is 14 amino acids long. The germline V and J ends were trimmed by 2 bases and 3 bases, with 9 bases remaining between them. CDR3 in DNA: TGTGCCAGCAGCGTGGCAGGACTCAATCAGCCCCAGCATTTT. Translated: CASSVAGLNQPQHF.

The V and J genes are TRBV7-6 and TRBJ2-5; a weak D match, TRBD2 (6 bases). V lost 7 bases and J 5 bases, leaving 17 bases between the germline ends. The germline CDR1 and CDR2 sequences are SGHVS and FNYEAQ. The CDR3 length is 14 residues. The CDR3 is CASTNGGFGETQYF. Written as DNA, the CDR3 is TGTGCCAGCACCAATGGGGGGTTTGGGGAGACCCAGTACTTC.

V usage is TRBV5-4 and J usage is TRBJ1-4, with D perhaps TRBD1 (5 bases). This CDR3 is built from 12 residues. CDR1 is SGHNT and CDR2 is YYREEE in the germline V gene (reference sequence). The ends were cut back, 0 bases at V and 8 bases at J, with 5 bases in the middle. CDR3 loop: CASSLAGEKLFF. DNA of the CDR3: TGTGCCAGCAGCTTGGCAGGGGAAAAACTGTTTTTT.

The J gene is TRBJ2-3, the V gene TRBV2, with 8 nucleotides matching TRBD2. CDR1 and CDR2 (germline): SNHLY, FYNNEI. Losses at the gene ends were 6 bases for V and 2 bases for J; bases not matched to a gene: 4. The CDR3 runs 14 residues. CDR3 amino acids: CASSLLAVTDTQYF. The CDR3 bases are TGTGCCAGCAGCCTACTAGCGGTCACAGATACGCAGTATTTT.

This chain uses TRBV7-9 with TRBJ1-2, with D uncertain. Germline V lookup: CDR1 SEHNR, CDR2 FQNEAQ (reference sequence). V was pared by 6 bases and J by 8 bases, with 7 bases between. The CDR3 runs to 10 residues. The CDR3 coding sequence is TGTGCCAGCAGTCTAGAAGGCTACACCTTC. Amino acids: CASSLEGYTF.

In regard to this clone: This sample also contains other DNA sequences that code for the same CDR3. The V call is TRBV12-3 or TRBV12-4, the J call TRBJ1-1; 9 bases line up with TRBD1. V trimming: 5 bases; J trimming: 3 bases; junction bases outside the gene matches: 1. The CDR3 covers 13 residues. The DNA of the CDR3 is TGTGCCAGCAGTAGGACAGGGGACACTGAAGCTTTCTTT. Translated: CASSRTGDTEAFF.

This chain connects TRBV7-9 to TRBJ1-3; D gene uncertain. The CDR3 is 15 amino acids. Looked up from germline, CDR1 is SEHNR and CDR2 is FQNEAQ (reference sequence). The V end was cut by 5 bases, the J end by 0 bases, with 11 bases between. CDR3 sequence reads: CASSPPVRSGNTIYF. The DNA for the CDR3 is TGTGCCAGCAGCCCCCCAGTCCGCTCTGGAAACACCATATATTTT. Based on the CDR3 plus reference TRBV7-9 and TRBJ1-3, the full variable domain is DTGVSQNPRHKITKRGQNVTFRCDPISEHNRLYWYRQTLGQGPEFLTYFQNEAQLEKSRLLSDRFSAERPKGSFSTLEIQRTEQGDSAMYLCASSPPVRSGNTIYFGEGSWLTVV.

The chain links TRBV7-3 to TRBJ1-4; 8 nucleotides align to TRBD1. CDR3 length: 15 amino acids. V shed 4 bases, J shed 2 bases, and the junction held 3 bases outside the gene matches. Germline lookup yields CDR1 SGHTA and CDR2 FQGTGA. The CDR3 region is CASSSRQGTNEKLFF. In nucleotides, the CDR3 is TGTGCCAGCAGCTCCCGACAGGGGACTAATGAAAAACTGTTTTTT.

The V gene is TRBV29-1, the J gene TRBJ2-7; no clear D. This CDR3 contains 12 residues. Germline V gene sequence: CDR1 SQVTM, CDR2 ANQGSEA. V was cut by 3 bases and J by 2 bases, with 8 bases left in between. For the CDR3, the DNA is TGCAGCGTTGAGGAACAGCCCTACGAGCAGTACTTC. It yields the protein CSVEEQPYEQYF.

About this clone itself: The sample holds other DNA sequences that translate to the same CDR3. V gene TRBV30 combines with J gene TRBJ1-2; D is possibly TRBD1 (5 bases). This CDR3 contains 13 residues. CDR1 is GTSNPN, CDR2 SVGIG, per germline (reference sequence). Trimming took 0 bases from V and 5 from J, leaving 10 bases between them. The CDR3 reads CAWSVGGVYGYTF. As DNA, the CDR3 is TGTGCCTGGAGTGTAGGAGGGGTGTATGGCTACACCTTC.

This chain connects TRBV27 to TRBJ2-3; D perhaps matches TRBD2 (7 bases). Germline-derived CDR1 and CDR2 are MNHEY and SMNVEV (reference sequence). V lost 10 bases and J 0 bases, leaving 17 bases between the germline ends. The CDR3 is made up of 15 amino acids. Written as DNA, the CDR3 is TGTGCCACCCAAAGGGGGGGTTCCAGCACAGATACGCAGTATTTT. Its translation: CATQRGGSSTDTQYF.